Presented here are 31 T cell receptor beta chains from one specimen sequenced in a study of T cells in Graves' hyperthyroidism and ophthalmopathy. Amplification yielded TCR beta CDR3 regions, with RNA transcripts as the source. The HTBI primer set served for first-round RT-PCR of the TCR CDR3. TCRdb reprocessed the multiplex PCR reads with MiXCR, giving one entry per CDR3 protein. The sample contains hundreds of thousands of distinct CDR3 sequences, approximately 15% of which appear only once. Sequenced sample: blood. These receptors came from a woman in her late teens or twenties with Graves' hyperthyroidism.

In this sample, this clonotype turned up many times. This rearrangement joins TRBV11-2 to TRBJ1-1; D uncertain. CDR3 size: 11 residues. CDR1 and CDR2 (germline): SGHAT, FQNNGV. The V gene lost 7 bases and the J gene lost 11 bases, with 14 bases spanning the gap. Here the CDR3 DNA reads TGTGCCAGCACCCTGGGCCCGAGGGCTTTCTTT. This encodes CASTLGPRAFF.

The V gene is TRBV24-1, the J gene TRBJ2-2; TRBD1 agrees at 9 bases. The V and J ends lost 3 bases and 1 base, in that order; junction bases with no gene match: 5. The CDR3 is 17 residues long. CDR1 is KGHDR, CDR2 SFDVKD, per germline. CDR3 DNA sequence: TGTGCCACCAGTGATAACAGGGGGCAATGGAACACCGGGGAGCTGTTTTTT. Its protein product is CATSDNRGQWNTGELFF.

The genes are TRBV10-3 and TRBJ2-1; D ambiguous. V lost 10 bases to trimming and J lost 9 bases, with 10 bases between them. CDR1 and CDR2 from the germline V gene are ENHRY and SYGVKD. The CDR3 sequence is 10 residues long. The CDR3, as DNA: TGTGCCACCGGACGTAGTGAGCAGTTCTTC. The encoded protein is CATGRSEQFF.

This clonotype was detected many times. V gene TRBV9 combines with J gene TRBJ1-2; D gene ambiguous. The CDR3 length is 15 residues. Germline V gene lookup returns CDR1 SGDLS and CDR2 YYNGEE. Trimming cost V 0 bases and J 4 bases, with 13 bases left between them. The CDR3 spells CASSVDGVFGYGYTF. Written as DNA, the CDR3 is TGTGCCAGCAGCGTAGATGGGGTTTTTGGCTATGGCTACACCTTC.

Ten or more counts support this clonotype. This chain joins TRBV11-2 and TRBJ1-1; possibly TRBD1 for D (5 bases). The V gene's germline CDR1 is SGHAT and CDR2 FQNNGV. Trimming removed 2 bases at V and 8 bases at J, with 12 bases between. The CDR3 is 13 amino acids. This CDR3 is CASSLSGVEEAFF. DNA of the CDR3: TGTGCCAGCAGCTTATCGGGGGTTGAGGAAGCTTTCTTT. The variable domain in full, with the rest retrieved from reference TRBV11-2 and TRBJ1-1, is EAGVAQSPRYKIIEKRQSVAFWCNPISGHATLYWYQQILGQGPKLLIQFQNNGVVDDSQLPKDRFSAERLKGVDSTLKIQPAKLEDSAVYLCASSLSGVEEAFFGQGTRLTVV.

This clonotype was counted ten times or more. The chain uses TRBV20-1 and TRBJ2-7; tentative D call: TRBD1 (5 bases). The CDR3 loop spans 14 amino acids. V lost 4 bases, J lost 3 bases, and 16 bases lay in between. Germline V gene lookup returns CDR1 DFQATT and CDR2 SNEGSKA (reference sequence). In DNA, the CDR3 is TGCAGTGCTAATCCAGGGCTCGGTATCTACGAGCAGTACTTC. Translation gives CSANPGLGIYEQYF.

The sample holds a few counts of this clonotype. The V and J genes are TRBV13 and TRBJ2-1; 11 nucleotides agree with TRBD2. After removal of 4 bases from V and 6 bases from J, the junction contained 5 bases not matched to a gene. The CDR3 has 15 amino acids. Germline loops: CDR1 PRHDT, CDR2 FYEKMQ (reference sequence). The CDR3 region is CASSSSGRFPNEQFF. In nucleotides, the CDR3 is TGTGCCAGCAGCTCTAGCGGGAGGTTCCCCAATGAGCAGTTCTTC.

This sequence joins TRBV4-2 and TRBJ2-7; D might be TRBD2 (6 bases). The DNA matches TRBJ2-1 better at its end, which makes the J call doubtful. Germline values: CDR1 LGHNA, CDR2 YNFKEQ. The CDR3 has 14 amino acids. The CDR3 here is CASSPEGLPYEQFF. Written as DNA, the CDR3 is TGTGCCAGCAGCCCGGAGGGCCTGCCCTACGAGCAGTTCTTC.

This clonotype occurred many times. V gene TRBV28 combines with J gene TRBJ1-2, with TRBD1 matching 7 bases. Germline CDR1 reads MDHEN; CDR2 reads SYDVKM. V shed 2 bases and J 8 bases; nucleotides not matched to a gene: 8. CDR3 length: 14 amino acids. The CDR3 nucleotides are TGTGCCAGCAGTTTAGAGGGCAGGGGGTACGGCTACACCTTC. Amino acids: CASSLEGRGYGYTF.

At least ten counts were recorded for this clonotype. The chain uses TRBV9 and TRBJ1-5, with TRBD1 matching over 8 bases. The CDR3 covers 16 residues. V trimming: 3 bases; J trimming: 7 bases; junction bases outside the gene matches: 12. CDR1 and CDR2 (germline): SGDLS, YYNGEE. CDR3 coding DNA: TGTGCCAGCAGCGCAGGACCCGGGACAGGATACCAGCCCCAGCATTTT. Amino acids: CASSAGPGTGYQPQHF.

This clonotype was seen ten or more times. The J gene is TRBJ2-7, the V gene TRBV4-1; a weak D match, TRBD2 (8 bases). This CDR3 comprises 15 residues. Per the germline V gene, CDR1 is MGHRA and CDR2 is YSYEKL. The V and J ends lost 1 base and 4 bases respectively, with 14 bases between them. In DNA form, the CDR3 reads TGCGCCAGCAGCCAAGTTCGGGGGGGACAGTACGAGCAGTACTTC. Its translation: CASSQVRGGQYEQYF.

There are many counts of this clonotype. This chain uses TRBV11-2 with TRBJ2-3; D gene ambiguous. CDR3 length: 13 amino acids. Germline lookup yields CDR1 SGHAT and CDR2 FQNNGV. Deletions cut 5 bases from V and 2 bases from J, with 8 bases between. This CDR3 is CASSPRPTDTQYF. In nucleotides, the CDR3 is TGTGCCAGCAGCCCGCGACCCACAGATACGCAGTATTTT.

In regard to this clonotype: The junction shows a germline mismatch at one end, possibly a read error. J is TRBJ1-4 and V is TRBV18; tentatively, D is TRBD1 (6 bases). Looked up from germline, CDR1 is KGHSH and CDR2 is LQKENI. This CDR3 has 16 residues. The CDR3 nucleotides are TGTGCCAGCTCACCCTCAACAGGGCGGAATGCTGAAAAACCGTTTTTT. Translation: CASSPSTGRNAEKPFF.

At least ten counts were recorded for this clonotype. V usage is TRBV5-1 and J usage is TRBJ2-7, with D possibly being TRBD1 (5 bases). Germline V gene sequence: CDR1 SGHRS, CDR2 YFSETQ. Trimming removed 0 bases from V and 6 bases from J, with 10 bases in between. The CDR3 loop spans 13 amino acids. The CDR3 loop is CASSLDEGVEQYF. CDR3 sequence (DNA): TGCGCCAGCAGCTTGGATGAAGGGGTCGAGCAGTACTTC.

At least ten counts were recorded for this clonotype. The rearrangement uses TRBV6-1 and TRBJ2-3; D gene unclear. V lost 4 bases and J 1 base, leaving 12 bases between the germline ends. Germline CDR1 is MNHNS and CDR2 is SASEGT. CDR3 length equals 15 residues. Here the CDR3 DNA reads TGTGCCAGCAGTGTGGTGGTTTGGGGCACAGATACGCAGTATTTT. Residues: CASSVVVWGTDTQYF.

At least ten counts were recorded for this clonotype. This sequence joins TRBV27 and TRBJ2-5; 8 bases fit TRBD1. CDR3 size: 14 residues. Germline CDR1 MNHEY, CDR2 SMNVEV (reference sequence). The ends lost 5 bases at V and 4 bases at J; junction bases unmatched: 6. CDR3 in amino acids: CASSVRQGAETQYF. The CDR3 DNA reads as TGTGCCAGCAGTGTTAGGCAGGGGGCAGAGACCCAGTACTTC.

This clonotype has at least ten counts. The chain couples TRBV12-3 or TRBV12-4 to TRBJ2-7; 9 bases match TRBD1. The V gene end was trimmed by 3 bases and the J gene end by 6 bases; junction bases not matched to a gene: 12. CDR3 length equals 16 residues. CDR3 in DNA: TGTGCCAGCAGTTTGAGGTTCGGGACAGGGAGCGGCGAGCAGTACTTC. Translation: CASSLRFGTGSGEQYF.

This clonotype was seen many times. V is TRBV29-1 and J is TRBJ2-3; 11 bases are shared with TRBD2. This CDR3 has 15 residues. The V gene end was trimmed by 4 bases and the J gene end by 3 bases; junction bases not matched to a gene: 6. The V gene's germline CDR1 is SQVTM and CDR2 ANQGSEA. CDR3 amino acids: CSVAMTSGITDTQYF. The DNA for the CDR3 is TGCAGCGTTGCGATGACTAGCGGGATTACAGATACGCAGTATTTT.

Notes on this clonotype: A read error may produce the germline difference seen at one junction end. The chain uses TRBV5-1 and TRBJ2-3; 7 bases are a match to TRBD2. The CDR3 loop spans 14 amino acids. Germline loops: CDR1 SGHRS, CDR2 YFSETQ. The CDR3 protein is CASSLRGSTDTQCF. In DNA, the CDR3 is TGCGCCAGCAGCTTGCGCGGGAGCACAGATACGCAGTGTTTT.

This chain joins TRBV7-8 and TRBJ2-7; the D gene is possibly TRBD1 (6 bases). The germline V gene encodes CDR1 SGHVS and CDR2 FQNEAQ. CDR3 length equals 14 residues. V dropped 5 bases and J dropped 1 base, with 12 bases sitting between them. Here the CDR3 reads CASSNNRASYEQYF. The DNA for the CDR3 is TGTGCCAGCAGCAATAACAGGGCGTCCTACGAGCAGTACTTC.

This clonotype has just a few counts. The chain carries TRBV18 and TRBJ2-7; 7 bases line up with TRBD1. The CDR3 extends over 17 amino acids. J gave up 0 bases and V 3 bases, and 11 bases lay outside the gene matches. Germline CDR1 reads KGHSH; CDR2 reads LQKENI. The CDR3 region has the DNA TGTGCCAGCTCACCCAGAACAGGGGCGCTGAACTCCTACGAGCAGTACTTC. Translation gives CASSPRTGALNSYEQYF. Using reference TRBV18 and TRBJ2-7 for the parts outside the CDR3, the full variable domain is NAGVMQNPRHLVRRRGQEARLRCSPMKGHSHVYWYRQLPEEGLKFMVYLQKENIIDESGMPKERFSAEFPKEGPSILRIQQVVRGDSAAYFCASSPRTGALNSYEQYFGPGTRLTVT.

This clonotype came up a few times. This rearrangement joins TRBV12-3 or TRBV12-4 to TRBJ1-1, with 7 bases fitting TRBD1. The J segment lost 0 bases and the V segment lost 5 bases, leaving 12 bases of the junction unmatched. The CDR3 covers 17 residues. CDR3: CASSTLLIRGVNTEAFF. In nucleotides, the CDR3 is TGTGCCAGCAGTACGCTCCTTATCAGGGGGGTGAACACTGAAGCTTTCTTT.

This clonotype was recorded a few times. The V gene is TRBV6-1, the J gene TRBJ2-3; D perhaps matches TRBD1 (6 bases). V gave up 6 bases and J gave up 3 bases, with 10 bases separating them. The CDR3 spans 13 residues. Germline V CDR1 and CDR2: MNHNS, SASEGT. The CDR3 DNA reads TGTGCCAGCAGACTAACAGGGACAGATACGCAGTATTTT. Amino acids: CASRLTGTDTQYF.

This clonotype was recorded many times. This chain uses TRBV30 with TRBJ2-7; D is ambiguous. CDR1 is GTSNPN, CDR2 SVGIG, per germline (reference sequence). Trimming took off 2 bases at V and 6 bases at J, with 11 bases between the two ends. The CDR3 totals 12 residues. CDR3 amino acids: CAWSQTWAEQYF. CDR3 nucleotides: TGTGCCTGGAGTCAGACTTGGGCCGAGCAGTACTTC.

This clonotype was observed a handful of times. The CDR3 protein is CASSFQEGNQPQHF. CDR3 bases: TGTGCCAGCAGTTTTCAGGAGGGCAATCAGCCCCAGCATTTT. The chain is built from TRBV2 and TRBJ1-5; D unresolved. The CDR3 extends over 14 amino acids. Germline CDR1 reads SNHLY; CDR2 reads FYNNEI. V was shortened by 5 bases and J by 2 bases, with 10 bases between the two germline ends. The variable domain in full, completed from reference TRBV2 and TRBJ1-5, reads EPEVTQTPSHQVTQMGQEVILRCVPISNHLYFYWYRQILGQKVEFLVSFYNNEISEKSEIFDDQFSVERPDGSNFTLKIRSTKLEDSAMYFCASSFQEGNQPQHFGDGTRLSIL.

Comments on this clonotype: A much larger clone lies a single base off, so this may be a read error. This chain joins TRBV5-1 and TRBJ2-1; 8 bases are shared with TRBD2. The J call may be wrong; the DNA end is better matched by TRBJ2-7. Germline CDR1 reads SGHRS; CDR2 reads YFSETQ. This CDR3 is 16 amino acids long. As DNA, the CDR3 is TGCGCCAGCAGCTCAACTAGCGGTAGCTCCTACAATGAGCAGTACTTC. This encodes CASSSTSGSSYNEQYF.

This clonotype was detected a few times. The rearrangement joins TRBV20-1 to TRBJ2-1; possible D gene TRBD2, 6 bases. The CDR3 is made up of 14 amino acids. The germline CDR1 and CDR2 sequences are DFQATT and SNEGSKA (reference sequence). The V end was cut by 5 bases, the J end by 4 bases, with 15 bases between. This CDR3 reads CSAQPIAVYNEQFF. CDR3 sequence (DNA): TGCAGTGCTCAGCCGATAGCGGTTTACAATGAGCAGTTCTTC.

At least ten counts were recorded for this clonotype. The CDR3 protein is CASSLAVYSNQPQHF. CDR3 sequence (DNA): TGTGCCAGCAGTTTAGCCGTTTATAGCAATCAGCCCCAGCATTTT. The genes are TRBV28 and TRBJ1-5; D gene unclear. Germline CDR1 MDHEN, CDR2 SYDVKM. The CDR3 is 15 residues long. Trimming took 2 bases from V and 0 from J, leaving 8 bases between them. Using reference TRBV28 and TRBJ1-5 for the parts outside the CDR3, the full variable domain is DVKVTQSSRYLVKRTGEKVFLECVQDMDHENMFWYRQDPGLGLRLIYFSYDVKMKEKGDIPEGYSVSREKKERFSLILESASTNQTSMYLCASSLAVYSNQPQHFGDGTRLSIL.

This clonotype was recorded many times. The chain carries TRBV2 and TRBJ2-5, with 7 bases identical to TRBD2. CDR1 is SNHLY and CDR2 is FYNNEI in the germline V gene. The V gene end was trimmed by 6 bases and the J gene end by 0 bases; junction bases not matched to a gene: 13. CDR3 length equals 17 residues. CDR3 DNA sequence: TGTGCCAGCAGGGCCCTGGGTAGCGGGCAGTACCAAGAGACCCAGTACTTC. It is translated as CASRALGSGQYQETQYF.

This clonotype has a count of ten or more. Here the CDR3 reads CASSSYYDRGNTEAFF. The CDR3 bases are TGTGCCAGCAGCTCATACTATGACAGGGGTAACACTGAAGCTTTCTTT. The chain couples TRBV11-2 to TRBJ1-1; 8 bases are shared with TRBD1. This CDR3 region has 16 residues. V lost 4 bases and J lost 2; bases outside the gene matches: 9. Looked up from germline, CDR1 is SGHAT and CDR2 is FQNNGV.

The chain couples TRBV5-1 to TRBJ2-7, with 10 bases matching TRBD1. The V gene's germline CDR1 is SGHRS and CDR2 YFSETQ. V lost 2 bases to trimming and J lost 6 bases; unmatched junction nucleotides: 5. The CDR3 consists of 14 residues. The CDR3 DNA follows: TGCGCCAGCAGCTTTTGGACAGGGGGTGGCGAGCAGTACTTC. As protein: CASSFWTGGGEQYF.